The 2 T cell receptor beta chains below were found in one sample sequenced in a study of blood T cell repertoires in COVID-19. Generated by immunoSEQ multiplex PCR, the TCRdb table keeps only in-frame clones and is missing some. The sample shows approximately 230,000 clones, approximately 90% of them seen only once. Sequenced material: peripheral blood. The origin of the receptors is a woman in her thirties or forties who had recovered from COVID-19.

J is TRBJ2-7 and V is TRBV7-2; 14 bases are a match to TRBD2. Germline V gene sequence: CDR1 SGHTA, CDR2 FQGNSA. The CDR3 loop spans 17 amino acids. The ends lost 1 base at V and 5 bases at J; junction bases unmatched: 7. As DNA, the CDR3 is TGTGCCAGCAGCTTAGACGAAAAGACTAGCGGGAGGGACGAGCAGTACTTC. The encoded protein is CASSLDEKTSGRDEQYF.

This clone was seen a single time. The V and J genes are TRBV7-9 and TRBJ2-5; 9 bases align to TRBD1. Trimming removed 5 bases from V and 5 bases from J; junction bases left unmatched: 6. Looked up from germline, CDR1 is SEHNR and CDR2 is FQNEAQ (reference sequence). The CDR3 spans 14 residues. The CDR3 reads CASSPGQGGETQYF. The CDR3 coding sequence is TGTGCCAGCAGCCCGGGACAGGGTGGCGAGACCCAGTACTTC. Supplemented by reference TRBV7-9 and TRBJ2-5, the full variable domain reads DTGVSQNPRHKITKRGQNVTFRCDPISEHNRLYWYRQTLGQGPEFLTYFQNEAQLEKSRLLSDRFSAERPKGSFSTLEIQRTEQGDSAMYLCASSPGQGGETQYFGPGTRLLVL.